This TCR beta chain originates from a study of T cell responses to AZD1222 COVID-19 vaccine. Overall study findings and caveats: It was only six AZD1222 recipients who were seropositive at baseline. Donors, mostly white British, included more females; clonal diversity was possibly underestimated. Spike-specific TCRs gained breadth and depth after people received two AZD1222 doses. Across spike, vaccine-associated CD4 TCRs were found, dominant at 160-218 and 743-854.

A word on this clone: Its antigen is still unknown.

Method: immunoSEQ multiplex PCR; TCRdb's copy keeps in-frame clones and lacks some. This table holds some 130,000 clones, around nine tenths found once. This CDR3 spans 13 amino acids. Germline V CDR1 and CDR2: SQVTM, ANQGSEA. With 4 bases clipped from V and 8 bases from J, the junction kept 5 bases outside the gene matches. This chain joins TRBV29-1 and TRBJ1-4; 9 nucleotides agree with TRBD1. The TCR comes from an adult in good health. The specimen was peripheral blood, collected on day 0 of AZD1222 vaccination. The DNA of the CDR3 is TGCAGCGTTGTAAAGGACAGGGGAGAAAAACTGTTTTTT. This encodes CSVVKDRGEKLFF.